This TCR beta chain was sequenced for a study of cytomegalovirus exposure and HLA in healthy donors. Study outcomes and limitations: In vitro assays verified that three CMV-associated chains recognized CMV antigens specifically.

The study sampled nominally healthy donors, though unrecorded immune exposures were likely. As for this clone: What it binds is not known.

The CDR3 contains 11 residues. Trimming took off 2 bases at V and 6 bases at J, with 6 bases between the two ends. Germline values: CDR1 DFQATT, CDR2 SNEGSKA (reference sequence). The study ran its PCR with 60 Vbeta and 13 Jbeta primers. Libraries were prepared by immunoSEQ multiplex PCR; TCRdb keeps only in-frame clonotypes and omits some of them. Its table records under 200,000 clones. The rearrangement joins TRBV20-1 to TRBJ2-3, with no clear D. The sequence came from a man aged 25-45 years in good health and CMV-seronegative. Sequencing input: PBMCs. The CDR3, as DNA: TGCAGTGCTAGAAACGGGGATACGCAGTATTTT. Amino acid sequence: CSARNGDTQYF.